The entry below gives a single TCR beta chain sequence along with its context. This sample is drawn from a study of blood T cell repertoires in COVID-19. About the study: PBMCs, B-cell-depleted T cells, or T cells were the source of the cDNA or gDNA that made up the material.

The method was immunoSEQ multiplex PCR; TCRdb's version includes in-frame clones alone and lacks a portion of them. The table includes a few hundred thousand clones, about 80% detected once. This CDR3 spans 15 amino acids. V gave up 0 bases and J gave up 6 bases; unmatched junction bases: 8. Germline V gene lookup returns CDR1 SGHRS and CDR2 YFSETQ. The sample comprised peripheral blood. The origin of this receptor is a person aged 70 to 85 with COVID-19, enrolled during active disease. This rearrangement joins TRBV5-1 to TRBJ2-7, with 8 bases matching TRBD2. Here the CDR3 reads CASSLGLGLGSEQYF. The CDR3 nucleotides read TGCGCCAGCAGCTTGGGATTGGGACTAGGTTCCGAGCAGTACTTC.